This TCR beta chain is from a study of T cell responses to AZD1222 COVID-19 vaccine. The CDR3 covers 14 residues. Germline V gene lookup returns CDR1 SEHNR and CDR2 FQNEAQ (reference sequence). V was cut by 1 base and J by 3 bases, with 8 bases left in between. Assay: immunoSEQ multiplex PCR; the TCRdb copy retains only in-frame clones and omits some. The table includes 180,000 or so clones, approximately 93% detected once. The sequence was obtained from an adult who received the AZD1222 COVID-19 vaccine. V and J are TRBV7-9 and TRBJ2-3; D is possibly TRBD1 (5 bases). Sequenced material: peripheral blood, taken 28 days after the second AZD1222 dose. The CDR3 DNA reads as TGTGCCAGCAGCTTAGAACAGGCGACAGATACGCAGTATTTT. This sequence encodes CASSLEQATDTQYF. The full variable domain, with the rest looked up from reference TRBV7-9 and TRBJ2-3, is DTGVSQNPRHKITKRGQNVTFRCDPISEHNRLYWYRQTLGQGPEFLTYFQNEAQLEKSRLLSDRFSAERPKGSFSTLEIQRTEQGDSAMYLCASSLEQATDTQYFGPGTRLTVL.